The sequence of this T cell receptor beta chain was determined in a study of T cell responses to AZD1222 COVID-19 vaccine. Study-wide context: Second-dose recipients at about 4 or about 12 weeks were treated as one pooled group.

CDR1 and CDR2 (germline): MNHEY, SMNVEV (reference sequence). The CDR3 extends over 13 amino acids. Trimming took off 7 bases at V and 3 bases at J, with 11 bases between the two ends. Measured with immunoSEQ multiplex PCR; TCRdb has only the in-frame clones, and not every one. The sample lists tens of thousands of clones; roughly 93% were seen once. Sequenced here: peripheral blood, sampled on day 0 of AZD1222 vaccination. The origin of this receptor is an adult in good health. The chain combines TRBV27 with TRBJ2-3, with a possible D match to TRBD1 (6 bases). The CDR3 loop reads CASTDQGTDTQYF. CDR3 sequence (DNA): TGTGCCAGCACGGACCAGGGGACAGATACGCAGTATTTT.